This T cell receptor beta chain was identified in a study of shared clonotypes between healthy human individuals. Using immunoSEQ multiplex PCR, the repertoire was profiled, and TCRdb retains in-frame clones only, with some absent. Altogether more than 1 million clones are present, 70% to 80% being singletons, with the ten largest covering about 0.52%. Sequenced sample: memory CD4+ T cells from PBMCs. Stated subset: CD45RA-negative fraction. The receptor comes from a man aged 18 to 30 in good health. Some clones in this sample may be carry-over from other donors' samples.

The DNA of the CDR3 is TGTGCCAGCAGCTTAGCGGTCGGGGCCGGTGAGCAGTTCTTC. This sequence encodes CASSLAVGAGEQFF. V is TRBV7-2 and J is TRBJ2-1; perhaps D is TRBD1 or TRBD2 (5 bases each). The CDR3 loop spans 14 amino acids. The germline gives CDR1 SGHTA, CDR2 FQGNSA. V dropped 0 bases and J dropped 9 bases, with 12 bases sitting between them.